This T cell receptor beta chain was identified during a study of identical twins. This clonotype was observed a few times. Its target is not known. Mismatch with germline at one junction end may stem from a read error. TCRdb used MiXCR to reprocess the 5' RACE reads, holding one entry per CDR3 protein. Among roughly 690,000 distinct CDR3 sequences listed, over 5% were seen once. General study results and limits: Out-of-frame TCR alpha sharing in monozygotic twins exceeded recombination model predictions. Within twin pairs, the out-of-frame alpha sequences they shared showed excess low generation probability. Conclusions leaned on cross-sectional statistical analysis and did not track the same donors over time.

This CDR3 comprises 15 residues. The germline V gene has CDR1 MGHRA and CDR2 YSYEKL. This receptor was identified in a man between 18 and 29 years old in good health. Sequencing used naive T cells sorted from blood. The chain links TRBV4-1 to TRBJ2-1, with D perhaps matching TRBD2 (6 bases). The CDR3 DNA reads TGCGCCAGCACCCAAATAGCGGACTCCTACAATGAGCAGTTCTTC. It codes for CASTQIADSYNEQFF.